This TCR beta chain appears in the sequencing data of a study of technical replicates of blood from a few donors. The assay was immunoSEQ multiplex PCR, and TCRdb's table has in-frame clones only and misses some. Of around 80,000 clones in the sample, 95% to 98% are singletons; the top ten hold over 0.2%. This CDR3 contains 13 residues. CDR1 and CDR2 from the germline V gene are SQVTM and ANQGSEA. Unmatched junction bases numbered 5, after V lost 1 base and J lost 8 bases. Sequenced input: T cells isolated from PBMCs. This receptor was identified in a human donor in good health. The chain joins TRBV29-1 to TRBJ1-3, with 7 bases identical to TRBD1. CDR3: CSVEAGGPDTIYF. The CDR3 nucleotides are TGCAGCGTTGAAGCAGGGGGTCCGGACACCATATATTTT.